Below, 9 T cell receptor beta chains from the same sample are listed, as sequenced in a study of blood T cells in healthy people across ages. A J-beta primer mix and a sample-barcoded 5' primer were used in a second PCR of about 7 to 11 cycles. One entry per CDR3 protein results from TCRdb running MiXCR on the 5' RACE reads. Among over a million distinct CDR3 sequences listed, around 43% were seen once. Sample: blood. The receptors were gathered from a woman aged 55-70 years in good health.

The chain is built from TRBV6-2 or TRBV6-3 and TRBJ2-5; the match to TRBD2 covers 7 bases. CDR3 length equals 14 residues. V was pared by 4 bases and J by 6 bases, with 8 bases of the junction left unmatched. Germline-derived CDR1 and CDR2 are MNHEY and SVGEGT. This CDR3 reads CASSSSGIQKTQYF. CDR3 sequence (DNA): TGTGCCAGCAGTTCAAGCGGGATACAAAAGACCCAGTACTTC.

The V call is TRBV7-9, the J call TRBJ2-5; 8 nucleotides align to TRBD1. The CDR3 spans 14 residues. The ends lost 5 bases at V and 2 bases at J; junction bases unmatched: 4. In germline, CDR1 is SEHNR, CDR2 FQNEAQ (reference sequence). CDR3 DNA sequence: TGTGCCAGCAGCCAGTGGGACAGGCAAGAGACCCAGTACTTC. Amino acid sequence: CASSQWDRQETQYF.

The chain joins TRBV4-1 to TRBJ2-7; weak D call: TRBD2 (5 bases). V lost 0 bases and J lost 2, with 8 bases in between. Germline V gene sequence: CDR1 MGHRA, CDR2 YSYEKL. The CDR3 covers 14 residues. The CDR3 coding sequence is TGCGCCAGCAGCCAAGATCCAGCGGCCTACGAGCAGTACTTC. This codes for CASSQDPAAYEQYF.

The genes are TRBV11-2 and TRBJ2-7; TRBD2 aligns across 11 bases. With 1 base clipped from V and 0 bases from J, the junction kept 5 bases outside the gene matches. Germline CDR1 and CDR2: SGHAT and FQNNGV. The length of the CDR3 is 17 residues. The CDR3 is CASSLVGGTSGSYEQYF. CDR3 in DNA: TGTGCCAGCAGCTTAGTGGGGGGGACTAGCGGCTCCTACGAGCAGTACTTC. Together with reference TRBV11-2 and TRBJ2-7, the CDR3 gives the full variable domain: EAGVAQSPRYKIIEKRQSVAFWCNPISGHATLYWYQQILGQGPKLLIQFQNNGVVDDSQLPKDRFSAERLKGVDSTLKIQPAKLEDSAVYLCASSLVGGTSGSYEQYFGPGTRLTVT.

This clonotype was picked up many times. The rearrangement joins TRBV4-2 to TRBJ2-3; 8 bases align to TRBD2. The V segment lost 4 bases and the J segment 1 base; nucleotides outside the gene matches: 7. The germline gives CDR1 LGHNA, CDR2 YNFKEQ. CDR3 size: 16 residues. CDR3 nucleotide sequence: TGTGCCAGCAGCCCAGGACTAGCAGAGGGCACAGATACGCAGTATTTT. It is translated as CASSPGLAEGTDTQYF.

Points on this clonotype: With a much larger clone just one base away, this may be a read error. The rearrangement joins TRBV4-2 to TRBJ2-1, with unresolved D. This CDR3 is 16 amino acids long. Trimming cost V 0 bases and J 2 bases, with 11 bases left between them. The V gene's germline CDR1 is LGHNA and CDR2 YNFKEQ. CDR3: CASSQDPASPYNEQFF. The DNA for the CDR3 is TGTGCCAGCAGCCAAGATCCTGCCAGCCCCTACAATGAGCAGTTCTTC.

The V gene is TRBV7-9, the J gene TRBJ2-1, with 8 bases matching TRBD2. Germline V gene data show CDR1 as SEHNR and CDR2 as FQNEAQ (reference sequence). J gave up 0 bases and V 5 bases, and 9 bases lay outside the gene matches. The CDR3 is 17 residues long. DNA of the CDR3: TGTGCCAGCAGCGTTGGTAGCGGGGCATTCTCCTACAATGAGCAGTTCTTC. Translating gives CASSVGSGAFSYNEQFF. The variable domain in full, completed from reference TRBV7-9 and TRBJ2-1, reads DTGVSQNPRHKITKRGQNVTFRCDPISEHNRLYWYRQTLGQGPEFLTYFQNEAQLEKSRLLSDRFSAERPKGSFSTLEIQRTEQGDSAMYLCASSVGSGAFSYNEQFFGPGTRLTVL.

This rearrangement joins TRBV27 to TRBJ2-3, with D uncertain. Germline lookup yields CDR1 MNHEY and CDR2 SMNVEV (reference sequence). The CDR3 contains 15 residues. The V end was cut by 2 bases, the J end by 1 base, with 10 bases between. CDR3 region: CASSLGPAGTDTQYF. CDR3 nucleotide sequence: TGTGCCAGCAGTTTAGGGCCGGCTGGCACAGATACGCAGTATTTT.

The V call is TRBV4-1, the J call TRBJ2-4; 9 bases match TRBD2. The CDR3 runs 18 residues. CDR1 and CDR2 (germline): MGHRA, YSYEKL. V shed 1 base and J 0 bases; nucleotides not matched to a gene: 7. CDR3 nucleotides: TGCGCCAGCAGCCAAGCGGCGGGAGGGAACCTAGCCAAAAACATTCAGTACTTC. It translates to CASSQAAGGNLAKNIQYF.